The T cell receptor beta chain under discussion was sequenced for a study of monozygotic twins with inflammatory bowel disease. The CDR3 totals 14 residues. Germline CDR1 SGHRS, CDR2 YFSETQ. Template switching introduced UMIs that contain a 6-nucleotide sample barcode. TCRdb re-called the 5' RACE reads, yielding one record per CDR3 amino acid sequence without DNA. Recorded for this sample: approximately 390,000 distinct CDR3 sequences. The receptor was isolated from a human donor with ulcerative colitis or Crohn's disease, or a healthy co-twin of an affected twin (not recorded which). The sequenced material came from blood. The chain uses TRBV5-1 and TRBJ2-5; without DNA, the TCRdb call of TRBD1 cannot be checked. The CDR3 region is CASSLGPGGETQYF.